Shown below are 25 T cell receptor beta chains from a single sample sequenced in a study of CD8+CD57+ T cells in acquired aplastic anemia. Sequencing involved patients with CD8+CD57+ cell expansion previously shown by flow cytometry. Genomic DNA provided the template from which TCR beta VDJ and CDR3 profiles were obtained. TCRdb re-derived calls from the reads in MiXCR, one entry per CDR3 protein. The sample holds about 180,000 distinct CDR3 sequences, less than 65% seen once. The material sequenced was sorted CD4+, CD8+, or CD8+CD57+ T cells (not recorded which) from PBMCs. Receptors originate from a human donor with aplastic anemia.

The chain carries TRBV7-3 and TRBJ1-1; 7 nucleotides line up with TRBD1. Germline CDR1 and CDR2: SGHTA and FQGTGA. With 5 bases clipped from V and 3 bases from J, the junction kept 6 bases outside the gene matches. The CDR3 spans 14 residues. CDR3 nucleotides: TGTGCCAGCAGCCTACAGGGGCTGGACACTGAAGCTTTCTTT. It is translated as CASSLQGLDTEAFF.

The J gene is TRBJ1-1, the V gene TRBV15; D unclear. The germline gives CDR1 LNHNV, CDR2 YYDKDF (reference sequence). CDR3 length equals 14 residues. V lost 1 base and J lost 3, with 9 bases in between. CDR3 amino acids: CATSRGGLDTEAFF. The CDR3 DNA reads TGTGCCACCAGCAGAGGCGGACTGGACACTGAAGCTTTCTTT.

The chain links TRBV11-2 to TRBJ1-1; tentatively, D is TRBD1 (5 bases). Germline values: CDR1 SGHAT, CDR2 FQNNGV. V was clipped by 5 bases and J by 7 bases, with 11 bases between them. This CDR3 region has 12 residues. CDR3 nucleotides: TGTGCCAGCAGCGAAGACAGAAATGAAGCTTTCTTT. Translated, it gives CASSEDRNEAFF.

The rearrangement links TRBV20-1 to TRBJ2-5; D ambiguous. The germline CDR1 and CDR2 sequences are DFQATT and SNEGSKA (reference sequence). The CDR3 has 10 residues. V lost 3 bases and J 4 bases, leaving 3 bases between the germline ends. CDR3 region: CSASPETQYF. In DNA, the CDR3 is TGCAGTGCTAGTCCAGAGACCCAGTACTTC.

V gene TRBV5-1 combines with J gene TRBJ2-3, with D hard to call. Germline V lookup: CDR1 SGHRS, CDR2 YFSETQ. This CDR3 region has 13 residues. V lost 0 bases and J 6 bases, leaving 8 bases between the germline ends. CDR3 nucleotide sequence: TGCGCCAGCAGCTTGGTGGACGGGGATACGCAGTATTTT. It specifies CASSLVDGDTQYF.

The chain carries TRBV11-2 and TRBJ2-3; 7 nucleotides agree with TRBD2. CDR3 length: 14 amino acids. Germline V gives CDR1 SGHAT, CDR2 FQNNGV. V gave up 4 bases and J gave up 3 bases; unmatched junction bases: 4. CDR3 region: CASSYGLGTDTQYF. The CDR3 coding sequence is TGTGCCAGCAGCTACGGACTAGGAACAGATACGCAGTATTTT.

This chain joins TRBV7-2 and TRBJ1-6, with 7 positions matching TRBD1. V was pared by 8 bases and J by 4 bases, with 11 bases of the junction left unmatched. Germline CDR1 reads SGHTA; CDR2 reads FQGNSA. This CDR3 is 16 amino acids long. CDR3 residues: CASGNQGDWYNSPLHF. The CDR3, as DNA: TGTGCCAGCGGAAACCAGGGGGATTGGTATAATTCACCCCTCCACTTT.

The chain links TRBV19 to TRBJ2-1; the D is unclear. V dropped 3 bases and J dropped 3 bases, with 9 bases sitting between them. Germline V gene sequence: CDR1 LNHDA, CDR2 SQIVND (reference sequence). The CDR3 length is 14 residues. CDR3 in DNA: TGTGCCAGTAGTATGGCCACAGACTACAATGAGCAGTTCTTC. Encoded protein: CASSMATDYNEQFF.

J is TRBJ2-3 and V is TRBV7-6; TRBD2 matches at 7 bases. Unmatched junction bases numbered 10, after V lost 6 bases and J lost 4 bases. The CDR3 length is 15 residues. Germline values: CDR1 SGHVS, CDR2 FNYEAQ. The CDR3 nucleotides are TGTGCCAGCAGTTGGGCGGGAGATCGGGCAGATACGCAGTATTTT. The encoded protein is CASSWAGDRADTQYF.

The J gene is TRBJ1-2, the V gene TRBV4-1; 8 bases agree with TRBD1. The CDR3 is made up of 17 amino acids. Losses at the gene ends were 4 bases for V and 2 bases for J; bases not matched to a gene: 12. Germline V gene data show CDR1 as MGHRA and CDR2 as YSYEKL. CDR3 in DNA: TGCGCCAGCAGCCCAGGGACAGGAGGGGGGACCAACTATGGCTACACCTTC. Encoded protein: CASSPGTGGGTNYGYTF.

V is TRBV10-3 and J is TRBJ1-6; D is unresolved. The V and J ends lost 7 bases and 13 bases respectively, with 17 bases between them. CDR3 length: 13 residues. Germline V gene sequence: CDR1 ENHRY, CDR2 SYGVKD. As DNA, the CDR3 is TGTGCCATCAACGAGGACGGCGGTGGGCCCCTCCACTTT. Its protein product is CAINEDGGGPLHF.

CDR3 DNA: TGTGCCAGCAGCTTCGGAACGGGGGCCGGGGAGCTGTTTTTT. It translates to CASSFGTGAGELFF. This chain connects TRBV5-4 to TRBJ2-2, with TRBD2 as a possible D gene (6 bases). The germline gives CDR1 SGHNT, CDR2 YYREEE (reference sequence). Trimming took off 2 bases at V and 6 bases at J, with 11 bases between the two ends. The CDR3 loop spans 14 amino acids.

The chain joins TRBV14 to TRBJ1-4; D might be TRBD1 (6 bases). V lost 2 bases and J 8 bases, leaving 12 bases between the germline ends. The CDR3 totals 14 residues. From germline, CDR1 is SGHDN and CDR2 FVKESK. CDR3 in amino acids: CASSQLGQVEKLFF. In nucleotides, the CDR3 is TGTGCCAGCAGCCAACTGGGACAAGTGGAAAAACTGTTTTTT.

The chain recombines TRBV5-4 with TRBJ2-1, with 8 bases identical to TRBD2. The CDR3 is made up of 14 amino acids. The J segment lost 4 bases and the V segment lost 0 bases, leaving 0 bases of the junction unmatched. Germline-derived CDR1 and CDR2 are SGHNT and YYREEE (reference sequence). The DNA for the CDR3 is TGTGCCAGCAGCTTGGCTAGCGGGTACAATGAGCAGTTCTTC. Translation: CASSLASGYNEQFF. The whole variable domain, filled in from reference TRBV5-4 and TRBJ2-1, reads ETGVTQSPTHLIKTRGQQVTLRCSSQSGHNTVSWYQQALGQGPQFIFQYYREEENGRGNFPPRFSGLQFPNYSSELNVNALELDDSALYLCASSLASGYNEQFFGPGTRLTVL.

The chain uses TRBV20-1 and TRBJ2-5, with 15 nucleotides matching TRBD2. The end of the DNA is better explained by TRBJ2-7, so the J call may be wrong. CDR3 size: 20 residues. Germline V lookup: CDR1 DFQATT, CDR2 SNEGSKA (reference sequence). The CDR3 sequence is CSASPPRGQGLAGGRNEQYF. CDR3 DNA: TGCAGTGCTAGCCCCCCCCGGGGACAGGGACTAGCGGGAGGACGGAACGAGCAGTACTTC.

J is TRBJ2-5 and V is TRBV19; D is unclear. Trimming pared 1 base from V and 2 bases from J, leaving 5 bases between. The germline V gene encodes CDR1 LNHDA and CDR2 SQIVND (reference sequence). The length of the CDR3 is 13 residues. The CDR3 DNA reads TGTGCCAGTAGTATAGGGAGACAAGAGACCCAGTACTTC. Its protein product is CASSIGRQETQYF.

J is TRBJ2-7 and V is TRBV7-8, with D maybe TRBD1 (5 bases). The CDR3 is 13 residues long. Germline CDR1 and CDR2: SGHVS and FQNEAQ. The V end was cut by 6 bases, the J end by 5 bases, with 14 bases between. The CDR3 loop is CASSWTPSHEQYF. CDR3 coding DNA: TGTGCCAGCAGTTGGACACCCAGCCACGAGCAGTACTTC.

On this clonotype: A junction boundary mismatches the germline segment, possibly from a read error. The rearrangement links TRBV2 to TRBJ2-7, with 9 nucleotides matching TRBD1. The CDR3 has 14 amino acids. Germline CDR1 reads SNHLY; CDR2 reads FYNNEI. CDR3 protein: CACSVAGQGPEQYF. The CDR3 DNA follows: TGTGCCTGCAGCGTTGCGGGACAGGGACCCGAGCAGTACTTC. Looking up the rest from reference TRBV2 and TRBJ2-7 gives the full variable domain: EPEVTQTPSHQVTQMGQEVILRCVPISNHLYFYWYRQILGQKVEFLVSFYNNEISEKSEIFDDQFSVERPDGSNFTLKIRSTKLEDSAMYFCACSVAGQGPEQYFGPGTRLTVT.

As concerns this clonotype: Just one base apart from a much larger clone, this may be a read error. The chain uses TRBV11-2 and TRBJ1-3; 9 nucleotides line up with TRBD1. The CDR3 runs to 15 residues. Germline loops: CDR1 SGHAT, CDR2 FQNNGV. The CDR3 region is CASSPGTGRGSTIYF. The CDR3 bases are TGTGCCAGCAGCCCCGGGACAGGGCGTGGAAGCACCATATATTTT.

This rearrangement joins TRBV7-9 to TRBJ1-5, with 8 bases lining up with TRBD1. Losses at the gene ends were 5 bases for V and 5 bases for J; bases not matched to a gene: 2. CDR1 and CDR2 (germline): SEHNR, FQNEAQ (reference sequence). The CDR3 runs 13 residues. The CDR3 protein is CASSMTGDQPQHF. The CDR3 DNA is TGTGCCAGCAGCATGACAGGGGATCAGCCCCAGCATTTT. Complete variable domain (other parts from reference TRBV7-9 and TRBJ1-5): DTGVSQNPRHKITKRGQNVTFRCDPISEHNRLYWYRQTLGQGPEFLTYFQNEAQLEKSRLLSDRFSAERPKGSFSTLEIQRTEQGDSAMYLCASSMTGDQPQHFGDGTRLSIL.

The chain couples TRBV7-9 to TRBJ1-2, with unresolved D. Germline lookup yields CDR1 SEHNR and CDR2 FQNEAQ (reference sequence). The CDR3 length is 13 residues. The germline V and J ends were trimmed by 1 base and 6 bases, with 9 bases remaining between them. CDR3 DNA sequence: TGTGCCAGCAGCTTAGGGTCCAGTAATGGCTACACCTTC. This translates into CASSLGSSNGYTF.

The chain has TRBV10-3 and TRBJ1-5, with D perhaps matching TRBD1 (6 bases). This CDR3 spans 16 amino acids. V shed 7 bases and J shed 1 base, with 17 bases lying between them. Germline values: CDR1 ENHRY, CDR2 SYGVKD. CDR3: CAITSSRGWSNQPQHF. As DNA, the CDR3 is TGTGCCATCACCAGTAGCAGGGGATGGAGCAATCAGCCCCAGCATTTT.

The gene calls are TRBV10-1 and TRBJ1-1, with a possible D match to TRBD1 (6 bases). Per the germline V gene, CDR1 is WNHNN and CDR2 is SYGVQD (reference sequence). The CDR3 is 13 residues long. V lost 0 bases and J lost 10, with 12 bases in between. CDR3 sequence reads: CASSESEGRGAFF. The CDR3 region has the DNA TGCGCCAGCAGTGAGTCCGAGGGCAGGGGAGCTTTCTTT.

The J gene is TRBJ2-5, the V gene TRBV5-4; 8 positions agree with TRBD1. There are 15 residues in the CDR3. V lost 3 bases and J lost 2; bases outside the gene matches: 6. Germline lookup yields CDR1 SGHNT and CDR2 YYREEE (reference sequence). CDR3 residues: CASSWGDRSQETQYF. The DNA for the CDR3 is TGTGCCAGCAGCTGGGGGGACAGGAGTCAAGAGACCCAGTACTTC.

V and J are TRBV7-2 and TRBJ1-1; no clear D gene. Looked up from germline, CDR1 is SGHTA and CDR2 is FQGNSA. V was shortened by 2 bases and J by 11 bases, with 15 bases between the two germline ends. The CDR3 has 13 residues. The CDR3 sequence: CASSLLKRSGAFF. The CDR3 DNA follows: TGTGCCAGCAGCTTATTAAAGCGGTCTGGGGCTTTCTTT.